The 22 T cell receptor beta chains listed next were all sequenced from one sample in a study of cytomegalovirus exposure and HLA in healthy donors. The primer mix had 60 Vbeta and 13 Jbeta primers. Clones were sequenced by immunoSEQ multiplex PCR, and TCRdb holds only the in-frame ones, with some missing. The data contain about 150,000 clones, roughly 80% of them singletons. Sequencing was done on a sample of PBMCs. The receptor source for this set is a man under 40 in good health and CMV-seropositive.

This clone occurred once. The DNA for the CDR3 is TGTGCCAGCACCCATCAGGGAACCAAAAACATTCAGTACTTC. This codes for CASTHQGTKNIQYF. V gene TRBV7-2 combines with J gene TRBJ2-4; possible D gene TRBD1, 5 bases. From germline, CDR1 is SGHTA and CDR2 FQGNSA. This CDR3 has 14 amino acids. Trimming pared 7 bases from V and 2 bases from J, leaving 12 bases between.

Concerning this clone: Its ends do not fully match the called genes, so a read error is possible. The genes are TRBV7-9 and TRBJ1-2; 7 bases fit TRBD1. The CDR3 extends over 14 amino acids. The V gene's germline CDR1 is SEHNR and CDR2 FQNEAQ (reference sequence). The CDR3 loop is CSSSFVEGAGGYTF. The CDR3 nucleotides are TGTTCCAGCAGCTTCGTCGAGGGGGCGGGTGGCTACACCTTC.

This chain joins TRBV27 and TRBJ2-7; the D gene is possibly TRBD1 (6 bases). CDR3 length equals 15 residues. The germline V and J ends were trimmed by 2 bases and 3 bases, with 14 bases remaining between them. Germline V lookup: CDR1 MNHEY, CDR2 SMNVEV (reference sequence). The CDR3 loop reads CASSLRGQPLYEQYF. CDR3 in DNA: TGTGCCAGCAGTTTAAGAGGACAGCCCCTCTACGAGCAGTACTTC.

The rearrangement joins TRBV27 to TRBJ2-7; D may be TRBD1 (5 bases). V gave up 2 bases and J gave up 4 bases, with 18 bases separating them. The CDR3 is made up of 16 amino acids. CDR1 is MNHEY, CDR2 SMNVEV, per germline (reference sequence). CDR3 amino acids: CASSLTYLGRAYEQYF. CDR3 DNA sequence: TGTGCCAGCAGTTTAACCTATTTGGGCAGGGCGTACGAGCAGTACTTC.

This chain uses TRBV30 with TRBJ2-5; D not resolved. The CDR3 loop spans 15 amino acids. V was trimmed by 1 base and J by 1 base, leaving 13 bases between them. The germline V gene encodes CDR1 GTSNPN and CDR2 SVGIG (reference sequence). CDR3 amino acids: CAWSAEVTSQETQYF. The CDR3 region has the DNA TGTGCCTGGAGTGCCGAAGTAACGAGCCAAGAGACCCAGTACTTC.

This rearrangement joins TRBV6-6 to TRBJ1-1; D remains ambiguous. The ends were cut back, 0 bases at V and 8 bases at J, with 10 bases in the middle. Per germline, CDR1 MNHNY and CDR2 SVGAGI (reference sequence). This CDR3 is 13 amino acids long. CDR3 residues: CASSYSSRVEAFF. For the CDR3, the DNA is TGTGCCAGCAGTTACTCGAGCCGGGTGGAAGCTTTCTTT.

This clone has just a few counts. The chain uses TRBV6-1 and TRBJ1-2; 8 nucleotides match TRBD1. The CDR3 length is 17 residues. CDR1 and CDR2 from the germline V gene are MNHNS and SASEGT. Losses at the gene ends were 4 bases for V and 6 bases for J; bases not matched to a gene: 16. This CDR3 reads CASSVWPPGQAGDGYTF. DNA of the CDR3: TGTGCCAGCAGTGTTTGGCCCCCGGGACAGGCTGGAGATGGCTACACCTTC.

The CDR3, as DNA: TGTGCCAGCAGCTCGCTCGGGACTAGCTACAATGAGCAGTTCTTC. This codes for CASSSLGTSYNEQFF. The V gene is TRBV5-5, the J gene TRBJ2-1, with 8 nucleotides matching TRBD2. The germline CDR1 and CDR2 sequences are SGHKS and YYEKEE (reference sequence). CDR3 length equals 15 residues. The trim removed 3 bases at V and 3 bases at J, leaving 5 bases unmatched. Together with reference TRBV5-5 and TRBJ2-1, the CDR3 gives the full variable domain: DAGVTQSPTHLIKTRGQQVTLRCSPISGHKSVSWYQQVLGQGPQFIFQYYEKEERGRGNFPDRFSARQFPNYSSELNVNALLLGDSALYLCASSSLGTSYNEQFFGPGTRLTVL.

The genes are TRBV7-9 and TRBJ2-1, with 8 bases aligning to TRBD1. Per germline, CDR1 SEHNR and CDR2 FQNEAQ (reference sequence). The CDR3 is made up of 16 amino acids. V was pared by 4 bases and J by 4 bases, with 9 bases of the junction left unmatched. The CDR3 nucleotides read TGTGCCAGCAGCTCCCTCTGGACAGGGACGTACAATGAGCAGTTCTTC. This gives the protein CASSSLWTGTYNEQFF.

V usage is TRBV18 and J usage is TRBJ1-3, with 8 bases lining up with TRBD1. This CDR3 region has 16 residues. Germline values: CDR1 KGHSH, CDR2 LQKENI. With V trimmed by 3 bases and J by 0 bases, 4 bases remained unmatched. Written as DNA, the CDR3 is TGTGCCAGCTCACCGCGGACAGGGTCCTCTGGAAACACCATATATTTT. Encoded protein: CASSPRTGSSGNTIYF.

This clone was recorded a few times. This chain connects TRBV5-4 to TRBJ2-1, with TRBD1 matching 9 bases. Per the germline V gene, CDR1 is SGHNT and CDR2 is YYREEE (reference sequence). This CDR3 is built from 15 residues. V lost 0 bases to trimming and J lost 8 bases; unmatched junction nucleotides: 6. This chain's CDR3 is CASSLEQGASDEQFF. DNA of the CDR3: TGTGCCAGCAGCTTGGAACAGGGGGCCAGCGATGAGCAGTTCTTC.

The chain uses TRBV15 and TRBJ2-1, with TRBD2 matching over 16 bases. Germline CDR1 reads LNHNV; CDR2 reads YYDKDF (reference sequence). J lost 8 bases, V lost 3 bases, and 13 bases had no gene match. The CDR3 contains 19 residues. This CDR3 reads CATSSGGTSGRANFYEQFF. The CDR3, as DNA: TGTGCCACCAGCAGCGGGGGGACTAGCGGGAGGGCCAATTTCTATGAGCAGTTCTTC.

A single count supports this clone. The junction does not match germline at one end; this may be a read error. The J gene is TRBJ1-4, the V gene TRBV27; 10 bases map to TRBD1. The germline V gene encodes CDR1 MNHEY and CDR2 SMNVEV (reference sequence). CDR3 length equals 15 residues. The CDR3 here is CASSLRQGANEKLFF. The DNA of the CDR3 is TGTGCCAGCAGTCTCAGACAGGGGGCTAACGAAAAACTGTTTTTT.

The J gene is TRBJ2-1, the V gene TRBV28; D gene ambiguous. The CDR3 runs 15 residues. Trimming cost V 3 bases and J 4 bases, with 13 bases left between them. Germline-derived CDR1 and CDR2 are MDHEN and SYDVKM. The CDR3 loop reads CASSFPLAEYNEQFF. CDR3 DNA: TGTGCCAGCAGTTTCCCTCTGGCCGAATACAATGAGCAGTTCTTC.

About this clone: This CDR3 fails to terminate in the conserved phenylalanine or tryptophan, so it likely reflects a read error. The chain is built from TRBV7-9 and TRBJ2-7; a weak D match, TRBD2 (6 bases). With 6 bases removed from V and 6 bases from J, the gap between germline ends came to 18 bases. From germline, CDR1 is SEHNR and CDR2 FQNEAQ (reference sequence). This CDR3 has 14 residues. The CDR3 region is CASRYTEGGGEQYL. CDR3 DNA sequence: TGTGCCAGCAGGTACACGGAGGGTGGCGGCGAGCAGTACCTC.

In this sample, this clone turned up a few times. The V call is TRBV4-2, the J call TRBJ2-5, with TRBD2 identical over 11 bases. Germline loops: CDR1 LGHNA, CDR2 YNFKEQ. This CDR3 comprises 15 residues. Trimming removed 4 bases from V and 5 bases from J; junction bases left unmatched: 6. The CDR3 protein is CASSLLAGGPETQYF. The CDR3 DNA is TGTGCCAGCAGCCTATTAGCGGGAGGGCCTGAGACCCAGTACTTC.

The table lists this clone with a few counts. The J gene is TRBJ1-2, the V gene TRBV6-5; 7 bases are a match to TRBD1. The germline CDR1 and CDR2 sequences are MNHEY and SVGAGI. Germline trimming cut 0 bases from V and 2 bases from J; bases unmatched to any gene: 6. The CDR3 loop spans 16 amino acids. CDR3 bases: TGTGCCAGCAGTTACTCCCGGACAGGTGGCAACTATGGCTACACCTTC. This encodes CASSYSRTGGNYGYTF.

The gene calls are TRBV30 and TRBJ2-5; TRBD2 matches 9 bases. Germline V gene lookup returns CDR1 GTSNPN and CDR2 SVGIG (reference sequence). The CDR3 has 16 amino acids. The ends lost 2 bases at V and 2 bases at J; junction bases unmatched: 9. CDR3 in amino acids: CAWSPLGREGQETQYF. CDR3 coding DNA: TGTGCCTGGAGTCCCCTTGGGCGGGAGGGGCAAGAGACCCAGTACTTC.

CDR3 in amino acids: CATSQDRFSYNEQFF. The CDR3 DNA reads TGTGCCACCAGCCAAGACAGATTCTCCTACAATGAGCAGTTCTTC. The chain employs TRBV15 and TRBJ2-1; possibly TRBD1 for D (5 bases). Germline loops: CDR1 LNHNV, CDR2 YYDKDF (reference sequence). The CDR3 totals 15 residues. Trimming took off 5 bases at V and 0 bases at J, with 11 bases between the two ends.

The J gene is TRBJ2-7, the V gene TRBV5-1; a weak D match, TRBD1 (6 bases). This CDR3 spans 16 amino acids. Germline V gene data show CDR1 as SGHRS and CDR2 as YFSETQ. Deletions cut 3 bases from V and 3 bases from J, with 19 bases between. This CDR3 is CASSSVARDTRYEQYF. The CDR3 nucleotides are TGCGCCAGCAGCTCTGTGGCCCGGGACACCCGCTACGAGCAGTACTTC.

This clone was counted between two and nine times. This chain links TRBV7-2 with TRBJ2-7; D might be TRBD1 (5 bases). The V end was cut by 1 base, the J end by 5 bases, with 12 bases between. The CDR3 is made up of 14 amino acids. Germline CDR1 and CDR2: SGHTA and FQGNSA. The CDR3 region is CASSLVEGAHEQYF. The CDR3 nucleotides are TGTGCCAGCAGCTTAGTTGAAGGGGCCCACGAGCAGTACTTC.

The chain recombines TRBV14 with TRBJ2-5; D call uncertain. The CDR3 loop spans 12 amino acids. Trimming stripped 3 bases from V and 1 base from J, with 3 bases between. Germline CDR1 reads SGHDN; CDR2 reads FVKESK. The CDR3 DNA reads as TGTGCCAGCAGCCACAGCCAAGAGACCCAGTACTTC. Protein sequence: CASSHSQETQYF.